This record covers a single TCR beta chain. The target of this receptor is not known. It has no much larger one-base neighbor in the sample; base qualities were not kept. The immunoSEQ Assay, a bias-controlled multiplex PCR, was used to amplify TCRbeta CDR3 regions from genomic DNA. The original methods were these. The number of nucleated cells in each sample was estimated by amplification of reference gene primers within the assay. To quantify the absolute abundance of each unique TCRbeta CDR3 rearrangement, sequence reads were collapsed and filtered. Productive Simpson clonality was computed per sample as the square root of Simpson's diversity index over productive rearrangements. The clones in this table, taken by TCRdb from immuneACCESS, are in-frame only. Not every clone is retained; where verified, under half of the shortfall comes from an unresolved V gene, and the cause of the rest is unknown. V and J calls plus clone size are reproduced from that table; the DNA served to infer D and trimming. The table for this sample lists about 36,000 clones; 81% of them were counted only once. Together, the top ten hold roughly 40% of the sample.

The data were obtained in a study of blood T cell repertoires in COVID-19 (dated by TCRdb to the early 2020s). The study in broad terms: Samples from collaborators originated in the United States, Italy and Spain and spanned both the acute and convalescent phases of COVID-19. The prospective study material was composed of cDNA or gDNA derived from T cells, B-cell-depleted T cells, or PBMCs. The dataset comprised deeply sampled blood TCRbeta repertoires from subjects exposed to, actively infected with, or recovered from COVID-19. The repertoires were released in a freely available public database meant as a resource for research on the immune response to SARS-CoV-2. Samples came from the ongoing ImmuneRACE study (first 160 participants) plus 1,254 subjects from 6 global collaborators. A de-identified subject ID, COVID-19 status, age in years and sex were almost always included in the sample metadata. Where available, HLA class I and class II types were taken from metadata supplied by the sample provider and were not determined by assay-based typing.

Whole blood was collected in K2EDTA tubes by collaborating institutions according to the institutions' own protocols. For TCRbeta analysis, collaborator samples were shipped as frozen whole blood, as isolated PBMCs, or as DNA extracted from either sample type. General conclusions and limits of the study: The amount of clinical and demographic metadata varied by source and participant and was provided uncurated.

Trimming at the junction amounts to 4 bases on V and 0 bases on J, and the germline ends lie 7 bases apart. Looking up the germline V gene yields CDR1 SNHLY and CDR2 FYNNEI. Measured from the cysteine to the phenylalanine, the CDR3 is 14 residues long. Solely the CDR3 DNA is kept, with 42 bases framed from the first base. The chain joins TRBV2 to TRBJ2-1; confidence is insufficient to name the D gene. The sequenced sample consisted of peripheral blood. The origin of this receptor is a human donor in a cohort sampled during active or convalescent COVID-19. The donor label of this sample is uncertain. CDR3 reads: CASSALHSYNEQFF. The DNA sequence follows: TGTGCCAGCAGTGCACTTCACTCCTACAATGAGCAGTTCTTC.